This TCR beta chain was sequenced in a study of T cell repertoires in cytomegalovirus infection (dated by TCRdb to 2018 to 2020). For context, the study as a whole: Because public TCR beta signatures pointed to carriage of CMV infection together with the matching HLA type, the HLA type of each donor mattered for the analysis.

This clonotype was recorded a few times. Its cognate antigen has yet to be identified. Qualities for individual bases were not recorded, and no much larger clone is one base off. What the authors observed across the whole study: In both this cohort and an independent roughly 350-donor cohort, the cumulative frequency of public TCR beta family members distinguished carriers of CMV infection plus the relevant HLA type. In the ex vivo response, HLA-C-restricted CMV-specific TCR beta clonotypes were dominant, and in two of eight donors the single most frequent clonotype came from this HLA-C-restricted group.

Sequenced using an Illumina HiSeq 1500. TCRdb applied fastp at Q25 and MiXCR to the public reads, then kept only in-frame beta chains. For every CDR3 protein sequence, its rows merge into one entry that carries the most common genes and DNA. This sample lists approximately 630,000 distinct CDR3 sequences; 24% were detected once. Roughly 8% of the sample is held by the ten biggest clonotypes. Per the germline V gene, SGHDT is the CDR1 and YYEEEE is the CDR2. The CDR3, cysteine through phenylalanine, is 13 amino acids long. CDR3 DNA only is kept here, 39 bases in frame from base 1. V gives up 5 bases and J gives up 4 bases, and the segment between their germline ends measures 12 bases.

This clonotype was obtained from a human donor in good health (CMV status not recorded). Some clones in this sample may be carry-over from other donors' samples. Specimen: CD8+ T cells from PBMCs. The chain joins TRBV5-6 to TRBJ1-2, with the D segment identity uncertain. CDR3 region: CASSSRTPYGYTF. DNA sequence: TGTGCCAGCAGTTCGAGGACCCCCTATGGCTACACCTTC.